The rows below give T cell receptor beta chains drawn from one sample of a study of monozygotic twins with inflammatory bowel disease. TCRdb re-called the 5' RACE reads; every CDR3 protein appears as one record, without DNA. The sample spans 150,000 to 200,000 distinct CDR3 sequences; the ten largest clones claim roughly 2.4%. Sequencing input: blood. The receptors originated from a human donor with ulcerative colitis or Crohn's disease, or a healthy co-twin of an affected twin (not recorded which). CDR3s include the opening cysteine and the closing phenylalanine or tryptophan.

v_gene	j_gene	CDR3aa
TRBV7-8	TRBJ1-1	CASSSRQASEAFF
TRBV24-1	TRBJ2-5	CATSDHSGTWTETQYF
TRBV14	TRBJ2-1	CASSLYRASYNEQFF
TRBV28	TRBJ2-3	CASSTAGGRADTQYF
TRBV11-2	TRBJ2-3	CASSFGGGGDTQYF
TRBV28	TRBJ2-5	CASSFPDSSQETQYF
TRBV7-8	TRBJ1-2	CASSLDPAGPNYGYTF
TRBV28	TRBJ2-7	CASSLDGGAYEQYF
TRBV7-8	TRBJ2-5	CASSARSAEETQYF
TRBV12-3/TRBV12-4	TRBJ1-2	CASSLVGDSGYGYTF
TRBV10-3	TRBJ1-2	CAISKGTPDGYTF
TRBV4-3	TRBJ2-7	CASSRLTGVEDEQYF
TRBV20-1	TRBJ1-1	CSARVEDRSFEAFF
TRBV2	TRBJ2-1	CASSAASYNEQFF
TRBV5-1	TRBJ2-7	CASSLAVGHEQYF
TRBV3-1	TRBJ2-1	CASSQEQTSGGYYNEQFF
TRBV12-3/TRBV12-4	TRBJ1-6	CASSLWGDNSPLHF
TRBV30	TRBJ1-5	CAWSTQGDQPQHF
TRBV20-1	TRBJ2-4	CSAPEAAKNIQYF
TRBV28	TRBJ2-7	CASRPGGTYEQYF
TRBV7-2	TRBJ2-1	CASSSGTFYNEQFF
TRBV19	TRBJ2-1	CASSIALGTYNEQFF